Sequencing of this TCR beta chain was carried out in a study of T cells in Graves' hyperthyroidism and ophthalmopathy. A few counts support this clonotype. The investigators amplified TCR beta CDR3 regions from RNA transcripts. A set of HTBI primers served as the primers for a first-round RT-PCR of the TCR CDR3. TCRdb recomputed calls from the multiplex PCR reads with MiXCR, one row per CDR3 protein. The sample has some 580,000 distinct CDR3 sequences, roughly 15% seen once. Germline assignment: CDR1 DFQATT and CDR2 SNEGSKA (reference sequence). V lost 1 base and J lost 5, with 12 bases in between. This CDR3 comprises 14 residues.

The source of this sequence is a woman between 40 and 55 years old with Graves' ophthalmopathy. Sequencing was performed on blood. J is TRBJ2-1 and V is TRBV20-1; no definite D call. This chain's CDR3 is CSARVGRSNNEQFF. In DNA form, the CDR3 reads TGCAGTGCTAGAGTCGGACGGTCTAACAATGAGCAGTTCTTC.